This T cell receptor (beta chain) was found in a study of T cell repertoires in cytomegalovirus infection. Study-level background: Evidence of both CMV infection and a matching HLA type came from public TCR beta signatures.

Per germline, CDR1 LNHDA and CDR2 SQIVND (reference sequence). The CDR3 runs 15 residues. V trimming: 9 bases; J trimming: 5 bases; junction bases outside the gene matches: 13. Comments on this clonotype: What it recognizes is unknown.

Overall study results and limits: Carriage of CMV together with the relevant HLA was identifiable through cumulative public TCR beta family frequency. Dominating the ex vivo response were TCR beta clonotypes that were CMV-specific and HLA-C-restricted.

Via MiXCR, TCRdb re-called the reads, giving one row per CDR3 protein. This table holds about 740,000 distinct CDR3 sequences, 35% found once. The specimen was PBMCs. This sequence joins TRBV19 and TRBJ1-1; 9 bases are a match to TRBD1. The receptor comes from a human donor in good health (CMV status not recorded). Some clones in this sample may be carry-over from other donors' samples. In DNA, the CDR3 is TGTGCCAGCTGGACAGGGGTGAGGGGGAGAACTGAAGCTTTCTTT. Translation: CASWTGVRGRTEAFF.